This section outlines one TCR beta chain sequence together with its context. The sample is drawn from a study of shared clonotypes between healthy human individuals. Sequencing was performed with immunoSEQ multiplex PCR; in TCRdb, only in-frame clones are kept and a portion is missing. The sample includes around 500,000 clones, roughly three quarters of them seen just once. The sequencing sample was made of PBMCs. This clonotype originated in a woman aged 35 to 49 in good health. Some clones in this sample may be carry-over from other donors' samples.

The CDR3 loop reads CAWSLQGIYEQYF. CDR3 DNA sequence: TGTGCCTGGAGCTTACAGGGGATATACGAGCAGTACTTC. The chain employs TRBV30 and TRBJ2-7; 7 bases agree with TRBD1. The CDR3 extends over 13 amino acids. The germline V gene encodes CDR1 GTSNPN and CDR2 SVGIG (reference sequence). V was clipped by 3 bases and J by 4 bases; unmatched bases: 6.